This TCR beta chain appears in the sequencing data of a study of blood T cell repertoires in COVID-19. At the level of the study: Samples representing acute and convalescent COVID-19 were sourced from the United States, Italy and Spain. PBMCs, B-cell-depleted T cells, or T cells provided the cDNA or gDNA that made up the material.

The trim removed 6 bases at V and 5 bases at J, leaving 9 bases unmatched. Germline-derived CDR1 and CDR2 are SGHRS and YFSETQ. CDR3 size: 15 residues. Authors' analysis steps: Estimation of nucleated cell counts was performed using reference gene primer amplification. The method was immunoSEQ multiplex PCR; TCRdb's version includes in-frame clones alone and lacks a portion of them. V and J calls and clone size follow that table, whereas D and trimming were derived from the DNA. The table lists 200,000 to 250,000 clones, roughly 86% of them singletons, with over 3% in the top ten. This chain joins TRBV5-1 and TRBJ2-2, with 8 bases aligning to TRBD1. The source is a woman aged 25 to 39 who had recovered from COVID-19. The material sequenced was peripheral blood. CDR3 loop: CASTSQGAWTGELFF. The CDR3 DNA follows: TGCGCCAGCACGTCCCAGGGGGCCTGGACCGGGGAGCTGTTTTTT.